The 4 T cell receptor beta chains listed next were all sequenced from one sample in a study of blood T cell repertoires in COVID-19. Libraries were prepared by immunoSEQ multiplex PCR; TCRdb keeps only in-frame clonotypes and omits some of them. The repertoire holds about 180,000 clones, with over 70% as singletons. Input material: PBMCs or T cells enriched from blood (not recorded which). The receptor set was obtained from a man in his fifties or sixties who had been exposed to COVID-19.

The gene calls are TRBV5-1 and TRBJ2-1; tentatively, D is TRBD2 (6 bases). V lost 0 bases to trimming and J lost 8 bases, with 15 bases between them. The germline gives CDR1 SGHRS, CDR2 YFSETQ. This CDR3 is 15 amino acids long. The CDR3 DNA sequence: TGCGCCAGCAGCTTGGCCGGTGGCCGCGGGGATGAGCAGTTCTTC. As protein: CASSLAGGRGDEQFF.

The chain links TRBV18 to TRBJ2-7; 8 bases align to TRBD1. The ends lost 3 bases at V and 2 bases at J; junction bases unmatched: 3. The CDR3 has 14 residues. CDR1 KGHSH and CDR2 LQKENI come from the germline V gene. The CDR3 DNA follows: TGTGCCAGCTCACCGGGACAGGTAACCTACGAGCAGTACTTC. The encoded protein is CASSPGQVTYEQYF.

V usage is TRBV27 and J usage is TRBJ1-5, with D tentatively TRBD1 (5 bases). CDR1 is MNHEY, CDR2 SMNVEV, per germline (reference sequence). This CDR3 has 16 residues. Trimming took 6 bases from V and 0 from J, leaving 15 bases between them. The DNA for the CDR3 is TGTGCCAGCAGGGGACCGCGGGGGGATAGCAATCAGCCCCAGCATTTT. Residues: CASRGPRGDSNQPQHF.

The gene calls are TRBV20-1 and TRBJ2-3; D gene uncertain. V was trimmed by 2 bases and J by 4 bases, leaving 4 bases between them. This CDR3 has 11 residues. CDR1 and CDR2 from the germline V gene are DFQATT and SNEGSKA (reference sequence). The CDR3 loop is CSARTADTQYF. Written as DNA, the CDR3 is TGCAGTGCTAGAACTGCAGATACGCAGTATTTT.